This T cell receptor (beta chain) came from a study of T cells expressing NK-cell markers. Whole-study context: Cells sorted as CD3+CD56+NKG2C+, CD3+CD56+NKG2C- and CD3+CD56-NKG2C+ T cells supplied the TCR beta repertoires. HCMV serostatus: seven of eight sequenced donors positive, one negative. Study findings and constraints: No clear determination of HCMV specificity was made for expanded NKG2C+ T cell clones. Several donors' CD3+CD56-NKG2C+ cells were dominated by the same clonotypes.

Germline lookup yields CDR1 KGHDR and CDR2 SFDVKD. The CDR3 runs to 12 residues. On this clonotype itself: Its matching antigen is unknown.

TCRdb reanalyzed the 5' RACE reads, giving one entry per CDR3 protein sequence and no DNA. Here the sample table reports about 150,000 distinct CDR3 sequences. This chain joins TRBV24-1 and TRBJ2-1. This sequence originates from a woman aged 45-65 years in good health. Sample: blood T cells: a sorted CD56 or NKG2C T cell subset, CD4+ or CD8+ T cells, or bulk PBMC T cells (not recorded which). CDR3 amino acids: CATDAERGEQFF.